This entry features one T cell receptor (beta chain) sequence. Its antigen is as yet unknown. This PCR relied on a set of 60 Vbeta primers and 13 Jbeta primers. Libraries were prepared by immunoSEQ multiplex PCR; TCRdb keeps only in-frame clonotypes and omits some of them. Its table lists 50,000 or so clones. Healthy bone marrow donors made up the cohort. The data derive from a study of cytomegalovirus exposure and HLA in healthy donors. Study-wide context: The study placed roughly four fifths of its 398 genotyped donors in the Caucasian-associated ancestry cluster.

General study points: The records held CMV serostatus as the only immune exposure information. A missense variant in DCLRE1C was later tied to TCR beta V- and J-gene trimming.

The V gene end was trimmed by 8 bases and the J gene end by 5 bases; junction bases not matched to a gene: 5. CDR3 length: 13 amino acids. Germline lookup yields CDR1 MNHNS and CDR2 SASEGT. The chain combines TRBV6-1 with TRBJ2-2; 7 nucleotides align to TRBD2. This clonotype was obtained from a woman in her late teens or twenties in good health and CMV-seronegative. The sample was PBMCs. DNA of the CDR3: TGTGCCAGCGGGAGGGTCGGGACCGGGGAGCTGTTTTTT. This translates into CASGRVGTGELFF.